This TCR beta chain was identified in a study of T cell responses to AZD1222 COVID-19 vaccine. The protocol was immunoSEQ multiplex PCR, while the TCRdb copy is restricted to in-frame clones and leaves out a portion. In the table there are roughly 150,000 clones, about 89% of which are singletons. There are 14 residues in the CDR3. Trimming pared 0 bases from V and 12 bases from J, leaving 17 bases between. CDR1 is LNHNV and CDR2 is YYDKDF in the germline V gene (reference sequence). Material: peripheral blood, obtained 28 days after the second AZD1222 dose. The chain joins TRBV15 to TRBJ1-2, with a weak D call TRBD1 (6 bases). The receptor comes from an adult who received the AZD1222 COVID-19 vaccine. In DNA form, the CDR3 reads TGTGCCACCAGCAGAGATATGGGGGGCTCGGAGAACACCTTC. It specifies CATSRDMGGSENTF.